This T cell receptor beta chain was found in a study of OX40 agonist ivuxolimab in advanced cancers. Using immunoSEQ multiplex PCR, the repertoire was profiled, and TCRdb retains in-frame clones only, with some absent. The sample consists of fewer than 100,000 clones, over 90% of them appearing once. The CDR3 is 15 residues long. CDR1 is SNHLY, CDR2 FYNNEI, per germline. The J segment lost 4 bases and the V segment lost 6 bases, leaving 9 bases of the junction unmatched. No patient had autoimmune disease or received systemic immunosuppression. The table lists this clone with a count of one. The chain joins TRBV2 to TRBJ2-5, with 9 bases fitting TRBD1. Material: CD4+ or CD8+ T cells sorted from blood, obtained in a trial of the OX40 agonist ivuxolimab. This TCR was recovered from an adult with an advanced solid tumor such as melanoma, head and neck, liver or kidney cancer. The CDR3 nucleotides are TGTGCCAGCAGCGCGGACAGGGGAAAAGGAGAGACCCAGTACTTC. Amino acid sequence: CASSADRGKGETQYF.